The table lists the clone carrying this TCR beta chain with a few counts. Its specificity is not known. The sample is drawn from a study of human T cells and chemical hapten exposure. Study outcomes and limitations: Versus controls, expanded TCRs had significantly more large CDR3 similarity clusters.

This CDR3 spans 16 amino acids. Unmatched junction bases numbered 7, after V lost 5 bases and J lost 1 base. Looked up from germline, CDR1 is SGHVS and CDR2 is FNYEAQ. Time point described: pre-sensitization, week 0. Treatment in this sample: therapeutic diphenylcyclopropenone sensitization with weekly scalp DPC. In the library, unique molecular identifiers were attached to individual cDNA molecules. MiXCR was run by TCRdb on the RACE reads, yielding one entry per CDR3 protein. This table has some 110,000 distinct CDR3 sequences, roughly 12% appearing once. The receptor's source is a woman aged 50 to 60 with alopecia areata. Some clones in this sample may be carry-over from other donors' samples. The chain carries TRBV7-6 and TRBJ1-1; 10 positions agree with TRBD1. The sequencing here drew on whole blood, taken in connection with sensitization to the hapten diphenylcyclopropenone (DPC). CDR3 in DNA: TGTGCCAGCAGCCTCCCGGGACAGGGGCCGAACACTGAAGCTTTCTTT. Its translation: CASSLPGQGPNTEAFF.